Each of the 2 T cell receptor beta chains below was sequenced from the same sample in a study of shared clonotypes between healthy human individuals. Some clones are missing from TCRdb's copy, which holds only in-frame ones; the method was immunoSEQ multiplex PCR. The sample lists roughly 2.2 million clones, 92% occurring once. The specimen sequenced was naive CD4+ T cells from PBMCs. Regarding subset: CD45RA+ positively selected. Receptors originate from a man aged 18 to 35 in good health. Some clones in this sample may be carry-over from other donors' samples.

This rearrangement joins TRBV4-1 to TRBJ2-5, with 7 bases identical to TRBD2. The CDR3 length is 15 residues. Per germline, CDR1 MGHRA and CDR2 YSYEKL. The V segment lost 6 bases and the J segment 2 bases; nucleotides outside the gene matches: 9. The DNA for the CDR3 is TGCGCCAGCAGTCAAATCGGGCGGGGGCAAGAGACCCAGTACTTC. The encoded protein is CASSQIGRGQETQYF.

This chain uses TRBV27 with TRBJ2-7; a possible D gene is TRBD1 (6 bases). The germline CDR1 and CDR2 sequences are MNHEY and SMNVEV (reference sequence). V was cut by 3 bases and J by 3 bases, with 15 bases left in between. The CDR3 is 15 residues long. The CDR3 DNA reads as TGTGCCAGCAGTTTTTTTGGGGGCCAAATCTACGAGCAGTACTTC. Translating it yields CASSFFGGQIYEQYF.